Listed below are T cell receptor beta chains from one sample, sequenced in a study of T cell responses to AZD1222 COVID-19 vaccine. TCRdb's copy holds only in-frame clones and misses some; the assay was immunoSEQ multiplex PCR. The sample has around 170,000 clones; approximately 90% are singletons. The sequencing used peripheral blood, collected on day 0 of AZD1222 vaccination. These receptors were taken from an adult in good health. Both conserved end residues are part of each CDR3. Each record gives: D gene, clone size, CDR3 length, J gene, V gene, CDR3 DNA, CDR3 protein. The D gene is left open where the match is weak. Clone size is shown for a subset of rows, as once, few, many or a class of expanded clone.

D gene: -; clone size: -; CDR3 length: 16; J gene: TRBJ2-2; V gene: TRBV3-1/TRBV3-2; CDR3 DNA: TGTGCCAGCAGCCAAGAGCCGGGACTTATAACCGGGGAGCTGTTTTTT; CDR3 protein: CASSQEPGLITGELFF
D gene: -; clone size: -; CDR3 length: 13; J gene: TRBJ1-1; V gene: TRBV5-1; CDR3 DNA: TGCGCCAGCAGCCCAGGGGTGGGGACTGAAGCTTTCTTT; CDR3 protein: CASSPGVGTEAFF
D gene: -; clone size: -; CDR3 length: 16; J gene: TRBJ1-4; V gene: TRBV21-1; CDR3 DNA: TGTGCCAGCAGCAAAGGGTCCCAGGGGACGGATGAAAAACTGTTTTTT; CDR3 protein: CASSKGSQGTDEKLFF
D gene: -; clone size: -; CDR3 length: 15; J gene: TRBJ1-5; V gene: TRBV4-2; CDR3 DNA: TGTGCCAGCAGCCAAGATTTAAGTGGGACTCAGCCCCAGCATTTT; CDR3 protein: CASSQDLSGTQPQHF
D gene: -; clone size: -; CDR3 length: 13; J gene: TRBJ1-6; V gene: TRBV12-3/TRBV12-4; CDR3 DNA: TGTGCCAGCAGCACGGACGGGAATTCACCCCTCCACTTT; CDR3 protein: CASSTDGNSPLHF
D gene: TRBD1; clone size: -; CDR3 length: 16; J gene: TRBJ2-7; V gene: TRBV7-8; CDR3 DNA: TGTGCCAGCAGCTTAGGACAGGGGCCCTCCCCCTACGAGCAGTACTTC; CDR3 protein: CASSLGQGPSPYEQYF
D gene: -; clone size: -; CDR3 length: 15; J gene: TRBJ2-1; V gene: TRBV11-3; CDR3 DNA: TGTGCCAGCAGCCCCATATCCGGGAGCTACAATGAGCAGTTCTTC; CDR3 protein: CASSPISGSYNEQFF
D gene: -; clone size: -; CDR3 length: 13; J gene: TRBJ1-2; V gene: TRBV18; CDR3 DNA: TGTGCCAGCTCACCAGGGACTGTCTATGGCTACACCTTC; CDR3 protein: CASSPGTVYGYTF
D gene: -; clone size: -; CDR3 length: 14; J gene: TRBJ2-1; V gene: TRBV25-1; CDR3 DNA: TGTGCCAGCACCGGCCTAGGAGTCTACAATGAGCAGTTCTTC; CDR3 protein: CASTGLGVYNEQFF
D gene: TRBD1; clone size: -; CDR3 length: 15; J gene: TRBJ1-1; V gene: TRBV10-3; CDR3 DNA: TGTGCCATCAGTGCGTCAGGGGGCGTGAACACTGAAGCTTTCTTT; CDR3 protein: CAISASGGVNTEAFF
D gene: -; clone size: -; CDR3 length: 12; J gene: TRBJ2-5; V gene: TRBV20-1; CDR3 DNA: TGCAGTGCTAGTTTTAGGGGGGTGACCCAGTACTTC; CDR3 protein: CSASFRGVTQYF
D gene: TRBD2; clone size: once; CDR3 length: 18; J gene: TRBJ2-7; V gene: TRBV29-1; CDR3 DNA: TGCAGCGTTGAAGCAGGGGCTAGCGGGGGGGCATTCCCCTACGAGCAGTACTTC; CDR3 protein: CSVEAGASGGAFPYEQYF
D gene: TRBD2; clone size: -; CDR3 length: 13; J gene: TRBJ2-7; V gene: TRBV2; CDR3 DNA: TGTGCCAGTGTTAAGTCCCGCGGGGGAGAGCAGTACTTC; CDR3 protein: CASVKSRGGEQYF
D gene: -; clone size: -; CDR3 length: 15; J gene: TRBJ1-1; V gene: TRBV4-2; CDR3 DNA: TGTGCCAGCAGCCAAGAATCGATGGGGGACACTGAAGCTTTCTTT; CDR3 protein: CASSQESMGDTEAFF
D gene: -; clone size: -; CDR3 length: 15; J gene: TRBJ2-1; V gene: TRBV6-6; CDR3 DNA: TGTGCCAGCACCGGGAGTCTGTCGGGAGACAATGAGCAGTTCTTC; CDR3 protein: CASTGSLSGDNEQFF
D gene: TRBD1; clone size: -; CDR3 length: 14; J gene: TRBJ1-6; V gene: TRBV9; CDR3 DNA: TGTGCCAGCAGCGTAGTAGAAGGGGGCGCACCCCTCCACTTT; CDR3 protein: CASSVVEGGAPLHF
D gene: -; clone size: -; CDR3 length: 18; J gene: TRBJ1-3; V gene: TRBV5-1; CDR3 DNA: TGCGCCAGCAGCTTGGAGATCGCAAGGGGAAGCTCTGGAAACACCATATATTTT; CDR3 protein: CASSLEIARGSSGNTIYF
D gene: -; clone size: -; CDR3 length: 14; J gene: TRBJ2-6; V gene: TRBV7-9; CDR3 DNA: TGTGCCAGCAGCTTAGGTGCTGGGGCCAACGTCCTGACTTTC; CDR3 protein: CASSLGAGANVLTF
D gene: TRBD1; clone size: -; CDR3 length: 17; J gene: TRBJ1-4; V gene: TRBV24-1; CDR3 DNA: TGTGCCACCAGTGACCCCAGGCGCGGGACAGGGGAGGAAAAACTGTTTTTT; CDR3 protein: CATSDPRRGTGEEKLFF
D gene: TRBD1; clone size: -; CDR3 length: 14; J gene: TRBJ1-4; V gene: TRBV30; CDR3 DNA: TGTGCCTGGAGTGTGACAGGGCGGGGCAGAAAACTGTTTTTT; CDR3 protein: CAWSVTGRGRKLFF
D gene: -; clone size: -; CDR3 length: 14; J gene: TRBJ1-1; V gene: TRBV5-1; CDR3 DNA: TGCGCCAGCAGCCTCCGCGTAATGAACACTGAAGCTTTCTTT; CDR3 protein: CASSLRVMNTEAFF
D gene: -; clone size: -; CDR3 length: 14; J gene: TRBJ2-7; V gene: TRBV24-1; CDR3 DNA: TGTGCCACCAGTCCCCGGGGACGGTCCTACGAGCAGTACTTC; CDR3 protein: CATSPRGRSYEQYF
D gene: TRBD1; clone size: -; CDR3 length: 16; J gene: TRBJ1-3; V gene: TRBV7-8; CDR3 DNA: TGTGCCAGCAGCTCCCAGGGGAAGACAGGGAGAAACACCATATATTTT; CDR3 protein: CASSSQGKTGRNTIYF
D gene: -; clone size: few; CDR3 length: 13; J gene: TRBJ1-6; V gene: TRBV12-3/TRBV12-4; CDR3 DNA: TGTGCCAGCAGTTTGGGGAGAAATTCACCCCTCCACTTT; CDR3 protein: CASSLGRNSPLHF
D gene: -; clone size: -; CDR3 length: 14; J gene: TRBJ2-7; V gene: TRBV4-3; CDR3 DNA: TGCGCCAGCAGCCAAGTTGTTCGCGGGGACGAGCAGTACTTC; CDR3 protein: CASSQVVRGDEQYF
D gene: TRBD2; clone size: -; CDR3 length: 16; J gene: TRBJ2-3; V gene: TRBV2; CDR3 DNA: TGTGCCAGCAGTACCCTAGCGGGGGGCGACACAGATACGCAGTATTTT; CDR3 protein: CASSTLAGGDTDTQYF
D gene: -; clone size: -; CDR3 length: 19; J gene: TRBJ2-4; V gene: TRBV29-1; CDR3 DNA: TGCAGCGTTGAAGAGCCCGCAAGACACTGGACGCTAGCCAAAAACATTCAGTACTTC; CDR3 protein: CSVEEPARHWTLAKNIQYF
D gene: TRBD1; clone size: -; CDR3 length: 14; J gene: TRBJ1-2; V gene: TRBV5-1; CDR3 DNA: TGCGCCAGCAGGGCAACAGGGGAAGGAGATGGCTACACCTTC; CDR3 protein: CASRATGEGDGYTF
D gene: -; clone size: -; CDR3 length: 12; J gene: TRBJ1-2; V gene: TRBV4-2; CDR3 DNA: TGTGCCAGCAGCCAAGGGAACTATGGCTACACCTTC; CDR3 protein: CASSQGNYGYTF
D gene: -; clone size: -; CDR3 length: 18; J gene: TRBJ1-3; V gene: TRBV4-2; CDR3 DNA: TGTGCCAGCAGCCAAGATCAGCTCAGGGGCCATTTGGGGAACACCATATATTTT; CDR3 protein: CASSQDQLRGHLGNTIYF
D gene: TRBD1; clone size: -; CDR3 length: 14; J gene: TRBJ2-7; V gene: TRBV6-6; CDR3 DNA: TGTGCCAGCAGATTCCCGGGACAGGGATACGAGCAGTACTTC; CDR3 protein: CASRFPGQGYEQYF
D gene: TRBD1; clone size: -; CDR3 length: 12; J gene: TRBJ1-6; V gene: TRBV27; CDR3 DNA: TGTGCCAGCAGCGGGACAGCCTCACCCCTCCACTTT; CDR3 protein: CASSGTASPLHF
D gene: -; clone size: -; CDR3 length: 12; J gene: TRBJ2-7; V gene: TRBV6-5; CDR3 DNA: TGTGCCAGCGGGAGGAGCTCCTACGAGCAGTACTTC; CDR3 protein: CASGRSSYEQYF
D gene: TRBD1; clone size: -; CDR3 length: 17; J gene: TRBJ1-4; V gene: TRBV5-1; CDR3 DNA: TGCGCCAGCAGCTTGGACGTCCGGACAGGCGAAAATGAAAAACTGTTTTTT; CDR3 protein: CASSLDVRTGENEKLFF
D gene: -; clone size: few; CDR3 length: 13; J gene: TRBJ1-1; V gene: TRBV7-9; CDR3 DNA: TGTGCCAGCAGCTTTGCGGACGGGCCGCCCGCTTTCTTT; CDR3 protein: CASSFADGPPAFF
D gene: -; clone size: -; CDR3 length: 14; J gene: TRBJ1-1; V gene: TRBV25-1; CDR3 DNA: TGTGCCAGCAGTCGATTAGACAAGAACACTGAAGCTTTCTTT; CDR3 protein: CASSRLDKNTEAFF
D gene: -; clone size: -; CDR3 length: 15; J gene: TRBJ1-4; V gene: TRBV27; CDR3 DNA: TGTGCCAGCGGCCCCTTAGAGGGCTTGGGTGAAAAACTGTTTTTT; CDR3 protein: CASGPLEGLGEKLFF
D gene: -; clone size: -; CDR3 length: 15; J gene: TRBJ2-3; V gene: TRBV5-1; CDR3 DNA: TGCGCCAGCAGCTTGGGGACGGGGGGCAAAGATACGCAGTATTTT; CDR3 protein: CASSLGTGGKDTQYF
D gene: TRBD1; clone size: -; CDR3 length: 16; J gene: TRBJ2-1; V gene: TRBV19; CDR3 DNA: TGTGCCAGTAGAGCAAATCCGGGACAGGCCTACAATGAGCAGTTCTTC; CDR3 protein: CASRANPGQAYNEQFF
D gene: -; clone size: -; CDR3 length: 12; J gene: TRBJ1-1; V gene: TRBV18; CDR3 DNA: TGTGCCAGCTCGACCGGCGTCGCGGGGGCTTTCTTT; CDR3 protein: CASSTGVAGAFF
D gene: TRBD1; clone size: few; CDR3 length: 14; J gene: TRBJ2-7; V gene: TRBV2; CDR3 DNA: TGTGCCAGTATCCAACAGGGGCCTTCGGGCGAGCAGTACTTC; CDR3 protein: CASIQQGPSGEQYF
D gene: -; clone size: -; CDR3 length: 13; J gene: TRBJ1-1; V gene: TRBV7-9; CDR3 DNA: TGTGCCAGCAGCTCCGGAAGGGGAAGTGAAGCTTTCTTT; CDR3 protein: CASSSGRGSEAFF
D gene: -; clone size: -; CDR3 length: 12; J gene: TRBJ1-2; V gene: TRBV12-3/TRBV12-4; CDR3 DNA: TGTGCCAGCAGTTCGGAAAACTATGGCTACACCTTC; CDR3 protein: CASSSENYGYTF
D gene: -; clone size: -; CDR3 length: 17; J gene: TRBJ2-7; V gene: TRBV6-2/TRBV6-3; CDR3 DNA: TGTGCCAGCAGTTACAACCTGGCGGGGGCCCGAGACTACGAGCAGTACTTC; CDR3 protein: CASSYNLAGARDYEQYF
D gene: -; clone size: -; CDR3 length: 13; J gene: TRBJ1-2; V gene: TRBV5-1; CDR3 DNA: TGCGCCAGCAGCACGGGACGGATGAATGGCTACACCTTC; CDR3 protein: CASSTGRMNGYTF
D gene: TRBD2; clone size: -; CDR3 length: 15; J gene: TRBJ2-5; V gene: TRBV2; CDR3 DNA: TGTGCCAGCAGTGAAGCGAGGACTAGGGCCGGGACCCAGTACTTC; CDR3 protein: CASSEARTRAGTQYF
D gene: -; clone size: -; CDR3 length: 15; J gene: TRBJ1-3; V gene: TRBV7-3; CDR3 DNA: TGTGCCAGCAGCCTAGGAGGGGGTGCTGGAAACACCATATATTTT; CDR3 protein: CASSLGGGAGNTIYF
D gene: TRBD1; clone size: -; CDR3 length: 14; J gene: TRBJ2-3; V gene: TRBV29-1; CDR3 DNA: TGCAGCGTTGAGGGGACAGGGGGGGCAGATACGCAGTATTTT; CDR3 protein: CSVEGTGGADTQYF